This TCR beta chain was observed in a study of T cells in Graves' hyperthyroidism and ophthalmopathy (dated by TCRdb to about 2019). Regarding the complete study: Peripheral blood was sampled at the time of initial diagnosis, prior to any treatment. A discovery cohort of about 96 patients, roughly 45 with Graves' ophthalmopathy and approximately 57 with stable Graves' hyperthyroidism, was used to find distinguishing TCR V-J signatures. Whether ophthalmopathy could be predicted prospectively was tested in an independent validation cohort made up of 18 to 20 hyperthyroidism patients plus 17 patients who later progressed to ophthalmopathy. The approximately 100 discovery patients were randomly split 7:3 into training and test sets. In addition, the study compared T-cell repertoires in thyroid tissue and in blood from five or six Graves' hyperthyroidism patients. Following sampling, methimazole starting at 30 mg daily was given to hyperthyroidism patients, and high-dose intravenous methylprednisolone was given to ophthalmopathy patients. According to the paper, TCR Vbeta CDR3 sequencing was carried out on about 140 peripheral blood samples, which came from under 50 ophthalmopathy, 80 or so hyperthyroidism and approximately 17 progressor patients.

Stable Graves' hyperthyroidism was defined as the absence of progression to ophthalmopathy over 18 months of follow-up. Hyperthyroidism patients were newly diagnosed, had a disease duration of under 2 months, and were aged 18 to 65 years. Any patient with an uncontrolled infection, another autoimmune disease, pregnancy or lactation was excluded. Diagnoses were established on the basis of clinical symptoms, serum thyroxine and TRAb, thyroid ultrasound, and orbital computed tomography. PBMCs were separated from around 9.1 ml of fresh peripheral blood using Ficoll-Paque density gradient centrifugation. Total RNA was extracted using Trizol reagent, and RNA quality was assessed on an Agilent 2100 Bioanalyzer. The CDR3 holds 13 amino acids from the cysteine to the phenylalanine. Here the CDR3 DNA is all that survives: 39 bases in frame from base 1. The germline V gene (reference sequence) provides CDR1 GTSNPN and CDR2 SVGIG. The germline ends are 6 bases apart after V is trimmed by 1 base and J by 0 bases.

This clonotype showed up many times. Its antigen is still unknown. The sample holds no much larger clone one base away, and base qualities are not on file. The TCR beta CDR3 regions were amplified from the RNA transcripts. The TCR CDR3 was subjected to a first round of RT-PCR using the HTBI primer set and the Qiagen OneStep RT-PCR kit. The libraries were constructed in a second round of multiplex PCR and then size-selected and purified. Libraries were sequenced paired-end with 100 bp reads on an Illumina HiSeq2000. In the source study's methods: SOAPnuke was used to process the raw data, removing reads that contained adapters or uncalled bases, had a mean Phred below 15, or lacked an exact match to the constant primer or identifier. COPE v1.2.5 was used to merge high-quality paired reads, and clonotypes were defined as unique nucleotide sequences. Clonotypes were aligned to IMGT TRBV, TRBD and TRBJ reference segments using MiTCR v1.1. Analysis was restricted to V-J combinations with a frequency above 0.0001, which covered roughly 99% of repertoires. The TCS score was defined as the ratio of F50 (clonal expansion) to E x V (chaos), calculated using BLOSUM62-based TCRdist between CDR3 peptides within each V-J. Welch's t-statistics and random forest reduced 450 to 600 V-J features to under 15, which were used in a naive Bayes classifier (R e1071). TCRdb reprocessed the public reads (quality trimming at Q25 with fastp, clone calling with MiXCR) and kept in-frame beta chains. A single entry per CDR3 protein holds the most common genes and DNA from its merged rows. The V and J calls come from TCRdb's annotation, not from the publication. The table for this sample lists around 580,000 distinct CDR3 sequences; 16% of them were counted only once. Of the sample, around 19% falls within the top ten clones.

On the study overall, not on this receptor specifically: In validation, the model predicted progression to ophthalmopathy with roughly 66% sensitivity and 72% to 75% specificity, a median of around 6.6 months before onset. A model built on a 13 V-J signature distinguished ophthalmopathy from stable hyperthyroidism, reaching around 87% sensitivity and 81.08% specificity in cross-validation and 80%/75% in testing. No statistical method was used to set the sample size in advance, and investigators knew the group allocation. Most expanded thyroid clonotypes (frequency above 0.001) were also found in blood, which suggests that blood repertoires may mirror thyroid immune responses.

Recombination joined TRBV30 with TRBJ1-1, with the D segment identity uncertain. This receptor was obtained from a woman aged 18-30 years with Graves' hyperthyroidism. Sequencing used blood. The nucleotides read TGTGCCTGGAGTGCCCTGATGAACACTGAAGCTTTCTTT. This yields the protein CAWSALMNTEAFF.